Below, 20 T cell receptor beta chains from the same sample are listed, as sequenced in a study of T cell responses to AZD1222 COVID-19 vaccine. Profiling relied on immunoSEQ multiplex PCR, and the TCRdb table lists in-frame clones only, not all of them. The profile shows 130,000 to 150,000 clones, 88% of them singletons. Sequencing used peripheral blood, obtained 28 days after the second dose of the MenACWY control vaccine. The receptors were gathered from an adult who received the MenACWY meningococcal vaccine as a control.

This chain joins TRBV18 and TRBJ1-1; no clear D. The germline V gene has CDR1 KGHSH and CDR2 LQKENI. Trimming pared 3 bases from V and 2 bases from J, leaving 7 bases between. The CDR3 runs to 13 residues. The CDR3 is CASSPGRNTEAFF. The CDR3 DNA sequence: TGTGCCAGCTCACCGGGTAGAAACACTGAAGCTTTCTTT.

This chain joins TRBV7-2 and TRBJ1-3; no firm D call. Looked up from germline, CDR1 is SGHTA and CDR2 is FQGNSA. This CDR3 is built from 16 residues. Trimming took 5 bases from V and 0 from J, leaving 14 bases between them. The CDR3 reads CASSLEGILSGNTIYF. In nucleotides, the CDR3 is TGTGCCAGCAGCCTGGAAGGGATCCTCTCTGGAAACACCATATATTTT.

This clone has more than one count but fewer than ten. This chain joins TRBV7-3 and TRBJ2-2; no definite D call. Trimming took 0 bases from V and 4 from J, leaving 3 bases between them. Germline V gives CDR1 SGHTA, CDR2 FQGTGA. The CDR3 length is 13 residues. The CDR3 sequence is CASSLTATGELFF. CDR3 DNA sequence: TGTGCCAGCAGCTTAACAGCCACCGGGGAGCTGTTTTTT.

The genes are TRBV9 and TRBJ1-2; perhaps TRBD1 as D (6 bases). CDR3 length equals 14 residues. CDR1 and CDR2 from the germline V gene are SGDLS and YYNGEE. V gave up 4 bases and J gave up 7 bases, with 17 bases separating them. The CDR3 spells CASSPLSGVGGYTF. CDR3 nucleotide sequence: TGTGCCAGCAGCCCATTGTCAGGGGTTGGTGGCTACACCTTC.

Written as DNA, the CDR3 is TGTGCTAGTGGTGACGACAGGGTTGGTCGAACAGATACGCAGTATTTT. Translating it yields CASGDDRVGRTDTQYF. The genes are TRBV12-5 and TRBJ2-3; 7 nucleotides line up with TRBD1. Germline trimming cut 5 bases from V and 3 bases from J; bases unmatched to any gene: 11. Per the germline V gene, CDR1 is LGHNT and CDR2 is FRNRAP. The CDR3 has 16 amino acids.

The chain has TRBV18 and TRBJ1-1, with D unresolved. V dropped 6 bases and J dropped 11 bases, with 19 bases sitting between them. This CDR3 is built from 13 residues. Germline assignment: CDR1 KGHSH and CDR2 LQKENI. CDR3 amino acids: CASSDQGLGRAFF. The CDR3 coding sequence is TGTGCCAGCTCGGACCAAGGATTAGGGCGGGCTTTCTTT.

This chain connects TRBV9 to TRBJ1-4; 9 nucleotides align to TRBD1. There are 14 residues in the CDR3. V lost 3 bases to trimming and J lost 8 bases; unmatched junction nucleotides: 5. Germline V gene data show CDR1 as SGDLS and CDR2 as YYNGEE. CDR3 in DNA: TGTGCCAGCAGCGAGCGGACAGGGGAGGAAAAACTGTTTTTT. It translates to CASSERTGEEKLFF.

The rearrangement links TRBV19 to TRBJ2-7; either TRBD1 or TRBD2 may fit D (5 bases each). Germline V gene data show CDR1 as LNHDA and CDR2 as SQIVND (reference sequence). The CDR3 has 13 residues. V lost 6 bases, J lost 4 bases, and 13 bases lay in between. This chain's CDR3 is CASSRDVGYEQYF. CDR3 DNA: TGTGCCAGTAGCCGGGACGTAGGGTACGAGCAGTACTTC. Drawing the rest from reference TRBV19 and TRBJ2-7, the complete variable domain is DGGITQSPKYLFRKEGQNVTLSCEQNLNHDAMYWYRQDPGQGLRLIYYSQIVNDFQKGDIAEGYSVSREKKESFPLTVTSAQKNPTAFYLCASSRDVGYEQYFGPGTRLTVT.

This clone appeared a single time. The same CDR3 also results from other DNA sequences found in this sample. The V call is TRBV6-5, the J call TRBJ1-1; no clear D gene. The CDR3 has 12 amino acids. With 6 bases removed from V and 1 base from J, the gap between germline ends came to 6 bases. Germline loops: CDR1 MNHEY, CDR2 SVGAGI. CDR3 in amino acids: CASRWGNTEAFF. CDR3 in DNA: TGTGCCAGCAGATGGGGGAACACTGAAGCTTTCTTT.

The chain is built from TRBV25-1 and TRBJ1-1, with D possibly TRBD1 on 5 matching bases. V was cut by 1 base and J by 1 base, with 13 bases left in between. This CDR3 region has 16 residues. Germline-derived CDR1 and CDR2 are MGHDK and SYGVNS. Here the CDR3 DNA reads TGTGCCAGCAGTGAATTTGGGGGGAATGGGAACACTGAAGCTTTCTTT. Translating gives CASSEFGGNGNTEAFF.

The count of this clone is one. The CDR3 protein is CASSQARDLYNEKLFF. The CDR3 DNA is TGTGCCAGCAGCCAAGCTAGGGACCTATATAATGAAAAACTGTTTTTT. V and J are TRBV4-2 and TRBJ1-4; D is perhaps TRBD1 (5 bases). The V end lost 1 base, the J end lost 4 bases, and 13 bases lay between the germline ends. The length of the CDR3 is 16 residues. CDR1 is LGHNA, CDR2 YNFKEQ, per germline.

The CDR3 coding sequence is TGTGCCAGCAGTTACTTTGGACTAGCGGCCTACAATGAGCAGTTCTTC. Protein sequence: CASSYFGLAAYNEQFF. This chain links TRBV6-6 with TRBJ2-1; the match to TRBD2 covers 10 bases. The CDR3 extends over 16 amino acids. J was trimmed by 2 bases and V by 1 base; bases with no gene match: 2. The germline gives CDR1 MNHNY, CDR2 SVGAGI (reference sequence).

The table lists this clone with a count of one. The rearrangement joins TRBV30 to TRBJ1-5, with 9 bases lining up with TRBD1. In germline, CDR1 is GTSNPN, CDR2 SVGIG (reference sequence). V trimming: 0 bases; J trimming: 12 bases; junction bases outside the gene matches: 9. There are 14 residues in the CDR3. The CDR3 DNA sequence: TGTGCCTGGAGTGTTGGGACAGGGCTCGGGGGCCAGCATTTT. Amino acids: CAWSVGTGLGGQHF.

This sequence joins TRBV5-1 and TRBJ2-3, with a tentative D call TRBD1 (6 bases). CDR1 and CDR2 from the germline V gene are SGHRS and YFSETQ. Trimming took off 5 bases at V and 7 bases at J, with 14 bases between the two ends. The CDR3 contains 13 residues. The CDR3: CASRGVQGYTQYF. CDR3 nucleotide sequence: TGCGCCAGCAGGGGAGTACAGGGCTATACGCAGTATTTT.

The rearrangement uses TRBV7-9 and TRBJ2-3; D not certain. The CDR3 is 13 amino acids. V lost 2 bases and J 2 bases, leaving 5 bases between the germline ends. Germline V CDR1 and CDR2: SEHNR, FQNEAQ (reference sequence). The CDR3, as DNA: TGTGCCAGCAGCTTAAACCCCACAGATACGCAGTATTTT. Encoded protein: CASSLNPTDTQYF.

This rearrangement joins TRBV3-1 (or the pseudogene TRBV3-2) to TRBJ1-1, with TRBD1 matching 7 bases. Germline trimming cut 8 bases from V and 0 bases from J; bases unmatched to any gene: 6. Germline lookup yields CDR1 LGHDT and CDR2 YNNKEL (reference sequence). The CDR3 totals 14 residues. The chain's CDR3 is CASRPTGMNTEAFF. For the CDR3, the DNA is TGTGCCAGCCGTCCGACAGGGATGAACACTGAAGCTTTCTTT.

The chain joins TRBV5-6 to TRBJ1-4; 8 positions match TRBD1. CDR1 and CDR2 (germline): SGHDT, YYEEEE. The V gene end was trimmed by 3 bases and the J gene end by 8 bases; junction bases not matched to a gene: 15. This CDR3 spans 17 amino acids. The CDR3 region has the DNA TGTGCCAGCAGCTCACCGCCAAACAGGGGGGAAGAGGAAAAACTGTTTTTT. Its translation is CASSSPPNRGEEEKLFF.

V gene TRBV10-3 combines with J gene TRBJ2-2; TRBD1 matches at 7 bases. The CDR3 has 13 amino acids. J gave up 5 bases and V 6 bases, and 3 bases lay outside the gene matches. The V gene's germline CDR1 is ENHRY and CDR2 SYGVKD. CDR3 sequence reads: CAIRGTATGELFF. CDR3 nucleotide sequence: TGTGCCATCAGAGGGACAGCTACCGGGGAGCTGTTTTTT.

The chain uses TRBV7-3 and TRBJ2-2; 11 nucleotides align to TRBD2. The CDR3 runs to 16 residues. Germline assignment: CDR1 SGHTA and CDR2 FQGTGA. Trimming at V came to 2 bases and at J to 4 bases, leaving 3 bases not matched to a gene. The CDR3 spells CASSLGTSGVTGELFF. CDR3 DNA: TGTGCCAGCAGCTTAGGGACTAGCGGAGTCACCGGGGAGCTGTTTTTT.

This chain connects TRBV7-6 to TRBJ1-1; D gene uncertain. From germline, CDR1 is SGHVS and CDR2 FNYEAQ. This CDR3 is built from 13 residues. V shed 4 bases and J shed 1 base, with 7 bases lying between them. The CDR3 spells CASSSQTNTEAFF. The CDR3 DNA is TGTGCCAGCAGCTCCCAAACGAACACTGAAGCTTTCTTT.